The rows below give T cell receptor beta chains drawn from one sample of a study of early T cells in non-severe SARS-CoV-2 infection. TCRdb ran MiXCR on the 5' RACE reads and lists one entry per CDR3 protein. This sample has 25,000 to 35,000 distinct CDR3 sequences; about 2.7% occur once, and the top ten carry approximately 0.72%. Sequenced material: whole blood. Receptor source: an adult who was a healthcare worker with PCR-confirmed SARS-CoV-2 infection or an uninfected control (not recorded which). The CDR3 runs from the conserved cysteine through the conserved F or W. A D gene is named only where the DNA matches it firmly. Sizes are listed as once, few or many counts, or a class when the clone is expanded.

v_gene	abundance	d_gene	j_gene	CDR3aa	CDR3nt
TRBV11-2	once	TRBD1	TRBJ2-3	CASSSRQGGTDTQYF	TGTGCCAGCAGCTCTCGACAGGGTGGCACAGATACGCAGTATTTT
TRBV27	many	NA	TRBJ1-5	CASSTSEGWAPQHF	TGTGCCAGCAGCACCTCGGAGGGATGGGCGCCCCAGCATTTT
TRBV15	many	NA	TRBJ2-5	CATSRDRGETQYF	TGTGCCACCAGCAGAGATCGAGGAGAGACCCAGTACTTC
TRBV30	many	NA	TRBJ2-2	CACSGGLNTGELFF	TGTGCCTGCTCGGGTGGACTGAACACCGGGGAGCTGTTTTTT
TRBV5-1	many	NA	TRBJ1-5	CASSLDGQLSNQPQHF	TGCGCCAGCAGCTTGGATGGGCAGTTGAGCAATCAGCCCCAGCATTTT
TRBV3-1	few	NA	TRBJ2-3	CASSQVGPDTQYF	TGTGCCAGCAGCCAAGTAGGTCCAGATACGCAGTATTTT
TRBV7-8	many	NA	TRBJ2-1	CASSSLQGVWEQFF	TGTGCCAGCAGCTCCCTACAGGGAGTCTGGGAGCAGTTCTTC
TRBV7-2	few	NA	TRBJ1-5	CASSPWGDSNQPQHF	TGTGCCAGCAGCCCCTGGGGGGATAGCAATCAGCCCCAGCATTTT
TRBV12-5	few	NA	TRBJ1-2	CASGPPVGLGYTF	TGTGCTAGTGGTCCCCCGGTGGGGTTGGGCTACACCTTC
TRBV5-6	many	NA	TRBJ2-1	CASSRASRGSYNEQFF	TGTGCCAGCAGCAGGGCCTCCCGGGGCTCCTACAATGAGCAGTTCTTC
TRBV7-3	many	TRBD1	TRBJ2-2	CASSPGGGGELFF	TGTGCCAGCAGCCCAGGGGGCGGCGGGGAGCTGTTTTTT
TRBV14	many	NA	TRBJ1-2	CASSHEVGAGGYTF	TGTGCCAGCAGCCACGAGGTCGGGGCGGGCGGCTACACCTTC
TRBV3-1	many	NA	TRBJ1-3	CASSQRRQHSGNTIYF	TGTGCCAGCAGCCAAAGAAGGCAGCACTCTGGAAACACCATATATTTT
TRBV12-3/TRBV12-4	many	NA	TRBJ2-4	CASRLGAKNIQYF	TGTGCCAGCAGGCTGGGGGCCAAAAACATTCAGTACTTC
TRBV12-3/TRBV12-4	many	TRBD1	TRBJ1-1	CASSRDSRLRDTEAFF	TGTGCCAGCAGCCGGGACAGCCGATTGAGGGACACTGAAGCTTTCTTT
TRBV7-9	many	NA	TRBJ1-1	CASSSGTAVPEAFF	TGTGCCAGCAGTTCCGGGACTGCCGTTCCTGAAGCTTTCTTT
TRBV2	many	NA	TRBJ2-2	CASRWAENTGELFF	TGTGCCAGCAGATGGGCAGAGAACACCGGGGAGCTGTTTTTT
TRBV12-3/TRBV12-4	many	TRBD2	TRBJ2-1	CASSHSGGTREQFF	TGTGCCAGCAGCCATAGCGGGGGGACCAGAGAGCAGTTCTTC
TRBV29-1	many	NA	TRBJ1-1	CSVTIGAEAFF	TGCAGCGTCACCATAGGCGCTGAAGCTTTCTTT
TRBV30	many	NA	TRBJ2-1	CAWRGGVGNEQFF	TGTGCCTGGCGGGGCGGGGTGGGCAATGAGCAGTTCTTC
TRBV11-1	many	NA	TRBJ2-1	CASSLDGGRYNEQFF	TGTGCCAGCAGCTTAGATGGGGGCAGGTACAATGAGCAGTTCTTC
TRBV7-2	many	TRBD2	TRBJ2-3	CASSLAGTSGGRTDTQYF	TGTGCCAGCAGCTTAGCCGGGACTAGCGGGGGGAGGACAGATACGCAGTATTTT
TRBV11-2	many	TRBD1	TRBJ2-5	CASRIWTGGSFGETQYF	TGTGCCAGCAGAATATGGACAGGGGGCAGTTTTGGAGAGACCCAGTACTTC
TRBV6-5	many	TRBD1	TRBJ1-3	CASSSDRGGGNTIYF	TGTGCCAGCAGTTCAGACAGGGGCGGCGGAAACACCATATATTTT
TRBV5-1	few	NA	TRBJ1-4	CASSRDGPGELFF	TGCGCCAGCAGCCGGGATGGGCCCGGTGAACTGTTTTTT
TRBV2	many	NA	TRBJ2-1	CASSEVNEQFF	TGTGCCAGCAGTGAGGTCAATGAGCAGTTCTTC
TRBV4-2	many	NA	TRBJ2-5	CASSQDVSQETQYF	TGTGCCAGCAGCCAAGATGTATCCCAAGAGACCCAGTACTTC
TRBV7-3	many	NA	TRBJ2-3	CASSLTPGTDTQYF	TGTGCCAGCAGCTTAACGCCCGGCACAGATACGCAGTATTTT
TRBV6-4	many	TRBD1	TRBJ2-5	CASSALTGVTQYF	TGTGCCAGCAGTGCCCTCACAGGGGTGACCCAGTACTTC
TRBV5-4	medium-sized	NA	TRBJ2-3	CASSLVVFSSDSTDTQYF	TGTGCCAGCAGCTTGGTCGTGTTTTCTAGCGATAGCACAGATACGCAGTATTTT
TRBV29-1	many	NA	TRBJ2-1	CSVGQSSYNEQFF	TGCAGCGTTGGACAGAGCTCCTACAATGAGCAGTTCTTC
TRBV29-1	many	NA	TRBJ2-3	CSANPTGTDTQYF	TGCAGCGCTAACCCGACAGGCACAGATACGCAGTATTTT
TRBV6-6	many	NA	TRBJ1-1	CASSYSSFYSEAFF	TGTGCCAGCAGTTACTCGAGTTTTTACTCTGAAGCTTTCTTT